Below are 4 T cell receptor beta chains sequenced from a single sample in a study of blood T cell repertoires in COVID-19. Here immunoSEQ multiplex PCR was the method, and the copy in TCRdb shows in-frame clones only, minus some. The table lists under 200,000 clones, around 90% of them singletons, with roughly 21% in the top ten. Material for sequencing was peripheral blood. These receptor sequences come from a man in his sixties with active or convalescent COVID-19.

The genes are TRBV7-9 and TRBJ2-7; 12 nucleotides agree with TRBD1. The CDR3 has 16 residues. Trimming took 6 bases from V and 2 from J; bases not matched to a gene: 8. Germline loops: CDR1 SEHNR, CDR2 FQNEAQ (reference sequence). The CDR3 region has the DNA TGTGCCAGCAGTTCAATCCGGGACAGGGGGCCCTACGAGCAGTACTTC. As protein: CASSSIRDRGPYEQYF.

This chain links TRBV3-1 (or the pseudogene TRBV3-2) with TRBJ2-5, with 11 bases matching TRBD1. The V segment lost 1 base and the J segment 4 bases; nucleotides outside the gene matches: 14. Germline V gene sequence: CDR1 LGHDT, CDR2 YNNKEL (reference sequence). This CDR3 region has 19 residues. Here the CDR3 reads CASSQGAGQGALGLETQYF. The CDR3 DNA reads TGTGCCAGCAGCCAAGGGGCCGGACAGGGGGCATTGGGGTTAGAGACCCAGTACTTC.

This chain links TRBV7-3 with TRBJ2-5, with D possibly being TRBD1 (6 bases). The CDR3 consists of 14 residues. Trimming took off 5 bases at V and 1 base at J, with 11 bases between the two ends. Germline-derived CDR1 and CDR2 are SGHTA and FQGTGA. The CDR3 region has the DNA TGTGCCAGCAGCCCCGGGACAAGCCAAGAGACCCAGTACTTC. Amino acids: CASSPGTSQETQYF.

The gene calls are TRBV9 and TRBJ1-5, with 8 bases that match TRBD1. CDR3 length: 13 amino acids. Germline CDR1 is SGDLS and CDR2 is YYNGEE. V lost 2 bases and J lost 6; bases outside the gene matches: 1. The CDR3 loop is CASSVTGGQPQHF. The DNA of the CDR3 is TGTGCCAGCAGCGTTACAGGGGGTCAGCCCCAGCATTTT.